The present T cell receptor beta chain was sequenced within a study of T cell repertoires in cytomegalovirus infection. Study-level background: Through public TCR beta signatures, both CMV infection and matching HLA type were indicated. Study-wide findings and caveats: Cumulative frequency of public TCR beta families picked out carriers of CMV plus the relevant HLA. Dominating the ex vivo response were HLA-C-restricted CMV-specific TCR beta clonotypes.

TCRdb reprocessed the reads via MiXCR and lists one record per CDR3 protein. The profile shows approximately 500,000 distinct CDR3 sequences, approximately 17% of them singletons. Germline lookup yields CDR1 MNHNS and CDR2 SASEGT. This CDR3 is 15 amino acids long. Trimming pared 1 base from V and 6 bases from J, leaving 15 bases between. This clonotype came up a few times. The antigen is not known. The gene calls are TRBV6-1 and TRBJ1-2; no firm D call. The sequence derives from a human donor in good health (CMV status not recorded). Some clones in this sample may be carry-over from other donors' samples. The source material was CD8+ T cells from PBMCs. The CDR3 loop is CASSEGWAHQDGYTF. The DNA of the CDR3 is TGTGCCAGCAGTGAAGGATGGGCCCATCAGGATGGCTACACCTTC.